Reported below is one T cell receptor (beta chain). Its antigen is not identified. This specimen belongs to a study of Ad26.COV2.S vaccination and SARS-CoV-2 variants. The treatment denotes: about 20 received Ad26.COV2.S at low or high dose, single or two shots; several received placebo; per-sample allocation not given. Vaccine and placebo recipients were sampled on day 63 after the first injection. Profiling relied on immunoSEQ multiplex PCR, and the TCRdb table lists in-frame clones only, not all of them. This sample has 440,000 or so clones, with roughly 90% found just once. The CDR3 totals 14 residues. CDR1 and CDR2 from the germline V gene are KGHSH and LQKENI. Trimming pared 4 bases from V and 6 bases from J, leaving 13 bases between. Study-level results: In TCR breadth and depth analyses, total T cell responses may have been underestimated.

This TCR came from a person aged 18-65 years who received the Ad26.COV2.S COVID-19 vaccine or a placebo. The sample here was peripheral blood, taken in a trial of Ad26.COV2.S vaccine versus placebo. V gene TRBV18 combines with J gene TRBJ1-5; weak D call: TRBD1 (5 bases). CDR3 DNA: TGTGCCAGCTCACTGGACATTCTTAGTCAGCCCCAGCATTTT. Protein sequence: CASSLDILSQPQHF.